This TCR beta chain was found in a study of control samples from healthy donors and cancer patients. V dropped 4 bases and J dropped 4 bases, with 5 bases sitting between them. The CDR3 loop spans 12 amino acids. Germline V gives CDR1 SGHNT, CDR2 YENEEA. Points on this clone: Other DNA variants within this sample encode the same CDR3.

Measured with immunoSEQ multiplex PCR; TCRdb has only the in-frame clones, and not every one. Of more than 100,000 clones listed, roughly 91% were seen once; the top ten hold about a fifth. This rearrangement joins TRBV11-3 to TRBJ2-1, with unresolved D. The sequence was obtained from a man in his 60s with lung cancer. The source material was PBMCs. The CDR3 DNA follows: TGTGCCAGCAGCTCACCGTACAATGAGCAGTTCTTC. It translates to CASSSPYNEQFF.